The clone carrying this T cell receptor beta chain was counted a few times. Its antigen is not known. The CDR3 regions of TCR beta were amplified from RNA transcripts. The study used the HTBI primer set for a first-round RT-PCR of the TCR CDR3. One entry per CDR3 protein, called by TCRdb with MiXCR from the multiplex PCR reads. This sample has 350,000 to 400,000 distinct CDR3 sequences, with about 15% found just once. This CDR3 contains 17 residues. Looked up from germline, CDR1 is MDHEN and CDR2 is SYDVKM. V was cut by 4 bases and J by 0 bases, with 17 bases left in between. These data come from a study of T cells in Graves' hyperthyroidism and ophthalmopathy. Study-wide results and limits: Blood shared most expanded thyroid clonotypes above 0.001.

Not enrolled were patients with uncontrolled infection, other autoimmune disease, pregnancy or lactation. The sequenced material came from blood. The TCR was taken from a woman younger than 45 with Graves' hyperthyroidism. This rearrangement joins TRBV28 to TRBJ2-3, with D possibly matching TRBD2 (5 bases). The chain's CDR3 is CASSSPWGVDSTDTQYF. DNA of the CDR3: TGTGCCAGCAGTTCCCCCTGGGGAGTAGATAGCACAGATACGCAGTATTTT. The complete variable domain, with remaining parts taken from reference TRBV28 and TRBJ2-3, reads DVKVTQSSRYLVKRTGEKVFLECVQDMDHENMFWYRQDPGLGLRLIYFSYDVKMKEKGDIPEGYSVSREKKERFSLILESASTNQTSMYLCASSSPWGVDSTDTQYFGPGTRLTVL.